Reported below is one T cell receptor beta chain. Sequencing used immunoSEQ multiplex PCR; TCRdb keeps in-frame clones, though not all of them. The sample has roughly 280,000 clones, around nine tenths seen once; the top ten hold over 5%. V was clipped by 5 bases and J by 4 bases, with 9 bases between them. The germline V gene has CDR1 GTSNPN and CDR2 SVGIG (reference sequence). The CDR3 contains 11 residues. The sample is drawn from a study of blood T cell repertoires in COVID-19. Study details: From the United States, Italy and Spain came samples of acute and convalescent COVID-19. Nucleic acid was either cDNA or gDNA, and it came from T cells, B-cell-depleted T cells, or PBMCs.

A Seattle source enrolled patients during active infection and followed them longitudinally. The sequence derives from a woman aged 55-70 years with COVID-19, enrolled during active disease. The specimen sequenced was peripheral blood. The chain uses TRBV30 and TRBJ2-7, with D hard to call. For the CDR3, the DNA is TGTGCCTGGTTTGCTAAGTACGAGCAGTACTTC. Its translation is CAWFAKYEQYF.